What follows describes a single T cell receptor (beta chain). V lost 0 bases, J lost 4 bases, and 3 bases stayed unmatched. This CDR3 spans 14 amino acids. CDR1 is SGDLS, CDR2 YYNGEE, per germline. Sequenced by immunoSEQ multiplex PCR; TCRdb stores in-frame clones only, minus some. Of some 70,000 clones listed, under 98% are singletons. This entry comes from a study of technical replicates of blood from a few donors. The TCR sequence derives from a human donor in good health. Sequences were obtained from T cells isolated from PBMCs. J is TRBJ1-2 and V is TRBV9; 7 bases are shared with TRBD1. CDR3 protein: CASSVAQGGYGYTF. In nucleotides, the CDR3 is TGTGCCAGCAGCGTAGCTCAGGGGGGCTATGGCTACACCTTC.